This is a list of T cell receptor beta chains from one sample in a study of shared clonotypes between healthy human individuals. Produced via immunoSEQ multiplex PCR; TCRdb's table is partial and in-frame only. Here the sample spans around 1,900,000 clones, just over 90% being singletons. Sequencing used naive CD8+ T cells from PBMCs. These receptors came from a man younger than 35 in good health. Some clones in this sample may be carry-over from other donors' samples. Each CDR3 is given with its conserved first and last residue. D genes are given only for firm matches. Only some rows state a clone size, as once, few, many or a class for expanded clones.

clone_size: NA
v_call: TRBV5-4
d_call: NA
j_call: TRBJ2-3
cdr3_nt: TGTGCCAGCAGCTTGAGAGGTTCGCCGGGGTATACGCAGTATTTT
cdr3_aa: CASSLRGSPGYTQYF

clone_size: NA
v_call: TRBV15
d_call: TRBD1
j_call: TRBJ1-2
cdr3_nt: TGTGCCACCAGTGACAGGGGCTATGGCTACACCTTC
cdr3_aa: CATSDRGYGYTF

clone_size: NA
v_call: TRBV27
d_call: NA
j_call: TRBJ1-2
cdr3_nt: TGTGCCAGCAGTTCCTCCCCCTACCTAAGACACGTAGATAACTATGGCTACACCTTC
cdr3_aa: CASSSSPYLRHVDNYGYTF

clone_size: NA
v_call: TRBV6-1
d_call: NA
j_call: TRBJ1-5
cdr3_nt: TGTGCCAGCACCGAAGGACGGACGGGGTCCCAGCATTTT
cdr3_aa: CASTEGRTGSQHF

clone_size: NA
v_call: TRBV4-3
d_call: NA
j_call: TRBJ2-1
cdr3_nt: TGCGCCAGCAGCCCCGATGGATCGTCCTACAATGAGCAGTTCTTC
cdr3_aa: CASSPDGSSYNEQFF

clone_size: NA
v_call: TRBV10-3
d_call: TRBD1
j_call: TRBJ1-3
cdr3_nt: TGTGCCACTTCACGACTCGGACAGGCCATATTCTCTGGAAACACCATATATTTT
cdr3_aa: CATSRLGQAIFSGNTIYF

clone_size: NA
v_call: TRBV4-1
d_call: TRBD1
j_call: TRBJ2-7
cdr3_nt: TGCGCCAGCAGCCAGGAGGACAGGGGGTACGAGCAGTACTTC
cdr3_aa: CASSQEDRGYEQYF

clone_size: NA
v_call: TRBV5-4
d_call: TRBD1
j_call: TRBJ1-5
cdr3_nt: TGTGCCAGCAGCCCACAGGGGGGTCAGCCCCAGCATTTT
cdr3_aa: CASSPQGGQPQHF

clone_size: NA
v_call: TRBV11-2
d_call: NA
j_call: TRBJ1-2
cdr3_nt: TGTGCCAGCAGCCCCCGGACGGCTCCTTATGGCTACACCTTC
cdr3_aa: CASSPRTAPYGYTF

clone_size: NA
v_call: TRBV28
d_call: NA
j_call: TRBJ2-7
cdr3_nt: TGTGCCAGCGCGGCCGGACCGGCCTACGAGCAGTACTTC
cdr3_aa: CASAAGPAYEQYF

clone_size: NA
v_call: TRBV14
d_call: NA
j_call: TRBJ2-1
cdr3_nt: TGTGCCAGCAGCCAGAAAGGGGCGTCCTACAATGAGCAGTTCTTC
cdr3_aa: CASSQKGASYNEQFF

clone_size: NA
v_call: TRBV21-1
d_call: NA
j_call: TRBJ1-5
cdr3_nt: TGTGCCAGTCCAGCAAACCAGCCCCAGCATTTT
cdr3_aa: CASPANQPQHF

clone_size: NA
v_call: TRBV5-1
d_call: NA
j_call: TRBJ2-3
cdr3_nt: TGCGCCAGCCGCTCCGTACTGGCAGATACGCAGTATTTT
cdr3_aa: CASRSVLADTQYF

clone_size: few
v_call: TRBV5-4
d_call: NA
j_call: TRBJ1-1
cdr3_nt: TGTGCCAGCAGCTCGGACGGAATGAACACTGAAGCTTTCTTT
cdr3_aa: CASSSDGMNTEAFF

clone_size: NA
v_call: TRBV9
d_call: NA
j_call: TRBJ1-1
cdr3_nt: TGTGCCAGCAGCCCCCGGGGGGGCACTGAAGCTTTCTTT
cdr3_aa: CASSPRGGTEAFF

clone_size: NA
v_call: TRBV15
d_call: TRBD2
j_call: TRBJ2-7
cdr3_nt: TGTGCCACCAGCAGAGATTGGGAGGGCGTATTCGGCGAGCAGTACTTC
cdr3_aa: CATSRDWEGVFGEQYF

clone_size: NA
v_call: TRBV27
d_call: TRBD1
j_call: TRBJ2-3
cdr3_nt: TGTGCCAGCAGTTTATTGCAGGGGGCGGGAGATACGCAGTATTTT
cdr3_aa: CASSLLQGAGDTQYF

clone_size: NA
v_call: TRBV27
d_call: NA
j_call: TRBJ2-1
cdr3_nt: TGTGCCAGCAAGGTGTGGGCCGGGAAGGATGAGCAGTTCTTC
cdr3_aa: CASKVWAGKDEQFF

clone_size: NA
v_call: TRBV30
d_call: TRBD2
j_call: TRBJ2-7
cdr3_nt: TGTGCCTGGAGTTTCGGGGAGGGCCTCCACGAGCAGTACTTC
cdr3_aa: CAWSFGEGLHEQYF

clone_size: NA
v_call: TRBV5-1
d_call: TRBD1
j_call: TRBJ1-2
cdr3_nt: TGCGCCAGCAGCTTGGGTGACAGGGGCGTAGAGGGCTACACCTTC
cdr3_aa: CASSLGDRGVEGYTF

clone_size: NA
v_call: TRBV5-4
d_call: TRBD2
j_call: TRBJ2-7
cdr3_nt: TGTGCCAGCAGCTTGGGGGACACAGGACTAGCGGACTCCTACGAGCAGTACTTC
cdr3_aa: CASSLGDTGLADSYEQYF

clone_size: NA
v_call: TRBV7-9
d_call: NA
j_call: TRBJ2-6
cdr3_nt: TGTGCCAGCAGCCGGGAAGGCACAGGAGAGAGTAGGGCCAACGTCCTGACTTTC
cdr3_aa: CASSREGTGESRANVLTF

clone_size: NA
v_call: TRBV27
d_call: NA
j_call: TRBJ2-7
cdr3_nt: TGTGCCAGCAGTCCTGCGGTTGGGGACGGAGCCTACGAGCAGTACTTC
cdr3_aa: CASSPAVGDGAYEQYF

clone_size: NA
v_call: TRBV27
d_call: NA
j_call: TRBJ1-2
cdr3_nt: TGTGCCAGCAGTTGGGCCCCGAGGCTCTATGGCTACACCTTC
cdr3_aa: CASSWAPRLYGYTF

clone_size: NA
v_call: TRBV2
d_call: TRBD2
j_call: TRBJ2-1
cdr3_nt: TGTGCCAGCAGGGATAGCGGGAGGACCTACAATGAGCAGTTCTTC
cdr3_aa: CASRDSGRTYNEQFF

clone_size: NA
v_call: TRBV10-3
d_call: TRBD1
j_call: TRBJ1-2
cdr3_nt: TGTGCCCTCCGACAGGGCCCTGATGGCTACACCTTC
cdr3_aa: CALRQGPDGYTF

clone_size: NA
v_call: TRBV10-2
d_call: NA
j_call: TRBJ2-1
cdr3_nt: TGCGCCAGCAGTCTATACAATGAGCAGTTCTTC
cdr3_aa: CASSLYNEQFF

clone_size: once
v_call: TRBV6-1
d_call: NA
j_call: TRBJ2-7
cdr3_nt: TGTGCCAGTGCCAGGATCACTGAGGGTTACGAGCAGTACTTC
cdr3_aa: CASARITEGYEQYF

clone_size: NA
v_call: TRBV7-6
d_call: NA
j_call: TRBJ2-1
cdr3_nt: TGTGCCAGCAGCTTAGAATTAGTCTACGGGGAGCAGTTCTTC
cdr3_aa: CASSLELVYGEQFF

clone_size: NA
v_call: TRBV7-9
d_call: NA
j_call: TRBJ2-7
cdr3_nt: TGTGCCAGCAGCTTATCACTGTCGGGCACACTCTACGAGCAGTACTTC
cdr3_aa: CASSLSLSGTLYEQYF

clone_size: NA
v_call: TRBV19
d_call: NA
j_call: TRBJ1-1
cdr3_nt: TGTGCCAGTAGTACGGACGTAATGAACACTGAAGCTTTCTTT
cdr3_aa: CASSTDVMNTEAFF

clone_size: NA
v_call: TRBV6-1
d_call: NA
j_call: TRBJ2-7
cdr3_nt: TGTGCCAGCAGTGAGAGGGCCAGCAGCTCCTACGAGCAGTACTTC
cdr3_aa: CASSERASSSYEQYF

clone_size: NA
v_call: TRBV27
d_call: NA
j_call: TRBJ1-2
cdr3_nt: TGTGCCAGCAGTAAGATCCCGGCAGGAGCATATGGCTACACCTTC
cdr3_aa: CASSKIPAGAYGYTF

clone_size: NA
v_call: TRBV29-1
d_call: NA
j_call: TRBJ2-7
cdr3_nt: TGCAGCGTTCTCGCCCCGGGAAGCTCCTACGAGCAGTACTTC
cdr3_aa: CSVLAPGSSYEQYF

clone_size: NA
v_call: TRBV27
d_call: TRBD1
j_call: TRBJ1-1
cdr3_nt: TGTGCCAGCAGTTCCCGGACAGGCCGGAACACTGAAGCTTTCTTT
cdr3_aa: CASSSRTGRNTEAFF

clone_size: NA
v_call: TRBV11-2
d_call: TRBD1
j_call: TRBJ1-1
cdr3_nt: TGTGCCAGCAGCTTAGCCCTTTTGGGACAGGAGAACACTGAAGCTTTCTTT
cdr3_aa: CASSLALLGQENTEAFF

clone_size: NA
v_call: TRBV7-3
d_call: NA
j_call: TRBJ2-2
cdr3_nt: TGTGCCAGCAGCCTGACTTTTGGGGGATTGAACACCGGGGAGCTGTTTTTT
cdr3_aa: CASSLTFGGLNTGELFF

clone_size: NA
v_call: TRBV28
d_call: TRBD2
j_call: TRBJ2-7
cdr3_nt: TGTGCCAGCAGTCCCCCACGAAGGACGGGAGGATACGAGCAGTACTTC
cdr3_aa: CASSPPRRTGGYEQYF

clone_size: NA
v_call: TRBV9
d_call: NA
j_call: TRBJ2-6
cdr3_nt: TGTGCCAGCAGCGCCCACAGGGTGAATCCAGGGGCCAACGTCCTGACTTTC
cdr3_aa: CASSAHRVNPGANVLTF

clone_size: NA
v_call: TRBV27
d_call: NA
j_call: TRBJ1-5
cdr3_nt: TGTGCCAGCAGTTTGGTAGGGGGCAATCAGCCCCAGCATTTT
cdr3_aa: CASSLVGGNQPQHF

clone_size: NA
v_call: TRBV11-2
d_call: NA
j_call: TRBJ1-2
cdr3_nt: TGTGCCAGCAGCTCAGAACCTAACTATGGCTACACCTTC
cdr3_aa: CASSSEPNYGYTF

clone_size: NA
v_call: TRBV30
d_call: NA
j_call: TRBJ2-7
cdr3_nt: TGTGCCTGGGTTGGGGACCTGGACGGATTTGCCTACGAGCAGTACTTC
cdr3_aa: CAWVGDLDGFAYEQYF

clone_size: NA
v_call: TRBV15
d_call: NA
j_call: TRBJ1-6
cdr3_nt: TGTGCCACCAGCAGAGGTTCCAATTCACCCCTCCACTTT
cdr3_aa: CATSRGSNSPLHF

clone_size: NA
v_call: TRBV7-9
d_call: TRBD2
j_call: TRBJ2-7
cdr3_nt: TGTGCCAGCAGCTCTAGCGGGCTCAACTACGAGCAGTACTTC
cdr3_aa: CASSSSGLNYEQYF

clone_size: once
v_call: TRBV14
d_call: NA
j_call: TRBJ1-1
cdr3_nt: TGTGCCACCCGCGACAGGCTGGGGACTGAAGCTTTCTTT
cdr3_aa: CATRDRLGTEAFF

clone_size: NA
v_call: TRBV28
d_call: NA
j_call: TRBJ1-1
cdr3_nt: TGTGCCAGCAGTTTATTATCCACAGGGTCCACTGAAGCTTTCTTT
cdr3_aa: CASSLLSTGSTEAFF

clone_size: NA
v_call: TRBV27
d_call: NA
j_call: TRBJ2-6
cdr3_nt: TGTGCCAGCGCTGGGTTGGGGATCCATTTGGGAAGGTCTGGGGCCAACGTCCTGACTTTC
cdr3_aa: CASAGLGIHLGRSGANVLTF

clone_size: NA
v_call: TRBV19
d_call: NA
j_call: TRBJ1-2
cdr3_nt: TGTGCCAGTAGTATCGGGGGTCAAGACTATGGCTACACCTTC
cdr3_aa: CASSIGGQDYGYTF

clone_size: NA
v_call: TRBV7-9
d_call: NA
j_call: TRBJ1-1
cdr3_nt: TGTGCCAGCAGCCCCACACAGGGAGCCGAAGCTTTCTTT
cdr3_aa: CASSPTQGAEAFF

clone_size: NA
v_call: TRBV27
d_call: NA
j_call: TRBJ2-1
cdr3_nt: TGTGCCAGCTCAGAGACACCCTCCTCATACAATGAGCAGTTCTTC
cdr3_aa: CASSETPSSYNEQFF

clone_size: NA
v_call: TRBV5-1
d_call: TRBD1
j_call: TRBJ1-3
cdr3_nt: TGCGCCAGCAGCGGCGGACAGGGGGCGCTTTTATCGGGAAACACCATATATTTT
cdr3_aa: CASSGGQGALLSGNTIYF

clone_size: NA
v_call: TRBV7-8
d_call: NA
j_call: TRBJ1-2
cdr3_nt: TGTGCCAGCAGCCAAACGGGGGATTTCTTTGGCTACACCTTC
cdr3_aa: CASSQTGDFFGYTF

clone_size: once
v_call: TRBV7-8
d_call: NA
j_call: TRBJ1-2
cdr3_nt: TGTGCCAGCAGCTTATTGGCAGTGAACGGCTACACCTTC
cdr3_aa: CASSLLAVNGYTF

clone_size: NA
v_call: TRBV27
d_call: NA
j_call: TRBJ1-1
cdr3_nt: TGTGCCAGCAGTTTTATAAGGGGTACTGAAGCTTTCTTT
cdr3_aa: CASSFIRGTEAFF

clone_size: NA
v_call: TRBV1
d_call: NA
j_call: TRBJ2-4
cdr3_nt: TGCACCAGCAGCCAAGGCCTTTTTGACACCTACAAAAACATTCAGTACTTC
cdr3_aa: CTSSQGLFDTYKNIQYF